The rows below give T cell receptor beta chains drawn from one sample of a study of T cells in Graves' hyperthyroidism and ophthalmopathy. One entry per CDR3 protein results from TCRdb running MiXCR on the multiplex PCR reads. The repertoire consists of hundreds of thousands of distinct CDR3 sequences, with 15% to 18% occurring once and the leading ten covering 7.5% to 8%. The sequenced sample was blood. The receptor set was obtained from a young woman with Graves' hyperthyroidism. The conserved cysteine and the conserved F or W are not part of the CDR3 here. Expanded clones get a size class; other rows say once, few or many, or leave the size out.

v_call | clone_size | cdr3_aa
TRBV11-3 | many | ASSLAAGEWNEQF
TRBV2 | - | ASSVEQGVSVTEAF
TRBV6-1 | many | ASRPGQGANQPQH
TRBV3-1 | many | ASSQDMRAVDEQF
TRBV25-1 | many | ASSELHSNYGYT
TRBV7-3 | many | ASSPLGTGCPDMSTEAF
TRBV6-1 | few | ASSARISGRTGNEQF
TRBV18 | many | ASSPSAGNLQETQY
TRBV7-9 | - | ASSQRGNGNTGELF
TRBV27 | many | ASSSLSLDRFYGYT
TRBV6-1 | many | ASRRTSGSGSYNEQF
TRBV7-3 | many | ASSFLAGASTDTQY
TRBV30 | - | ASLGPGQTQY
TRBV30 | many | AWSPTQGNGYT
TRBV5-1 | - | ASSPEERGGLPTQY
TRBV2 | few | ASSGGQGYGYT
TRBV5-6 | many | ASSLAEGKQETQY
TRBV6-2/TRBV6-3 | - | ASSYSWRIGNTIY
TRBV5-1 | few | AISLAGSPLH
TRBV9 | many | ASSVEGVDAGQY
TRBV7-2 | few | ASSEGAVAGNTIY
TRBV11-2 | - | ASSLLGGTDTGELF
TRBV30 | many | AWSVQGSYEQY
TRBV29-1 | many | SVAGQGGYEQY
TRBV5-1 | - | ASSFRWGALLQDEQF